The text below deals with one TCR beta chain. The antigen is undetermined. Here immunoSEQ multiplex PCR was the method, and the copy in TCRdb shows in-frame clones only, minus some. This sample yields about 14,000 clones, of which approximately 73% are seen a single time; approximately 1.2% belongs to the top ten. Germline lookup yields CDR1 LNHDA and CDR2 SQIVND (reference sequence). The CDR3 has 15 amino acids. V was clipped by 1 base and J by 0 bases, with 9 bases between them. This entry belongs to a study of T cells after posttransplantation cyclophosphamide. Notes on the study in general: Blood and skin or GI T cell repertoires showed limited TRB overlap. TRB clonality was highly associated with recipient CMV seropositivity and reactivation. Later blood repertoires were often dominated by clones from the donor CD8+ memory compartment.

The chain employs TRBV19 and TRBJ1-2; D unresolved. The sequence was obtained from a man in his fifties or sixties. Sequenced material: memory CD4+ T cells sorted from PBMCs. The CDR3 DNA sequence: TGTGCCAGTAGTATAGGAGGCGAAGCTAACTATGGCTACACCTTC. It yields the protein CASSIGGEANYGYTF.